The next 2 T cell receptor beta chains were all read from a single sample in a study of blood T cell repertoires in COVID-19. Assay used: immunoSEQ multiplex PCR; TCRdb lists only in-frame clones, some missing. The data contain 350,000 or so clones, around 87% of them singletons. The specimen sequenced was peripheral blood. These receptors were obtained from a woman aged 25-40 years with COVID-19, enrolled during active disease.

Only a few counts were recorded for this clone. This rearrangement joins TRBV29-1 to TRBJ1-1; no firm D call. Germline CDR1 and CDR2: SQVTM and ANQGSEA. The CDR3 runs 15 residues. Trimming took 3 bases from V and 1 from J, leaving 15 bases between them. The CDR3 loop is CSVDWQRLTNTEAFF. The CDR3 DNA sequence: TGCAGCGTTGACTGGCAGCGCTTAACGAACACTGAAGCTTTCTTT. Using reference TRBV29-1 and TRBJ1-1 for the parts outside the CDR3, the full variable domain is SAVISQKPSRDICQRGTSLTIQCQVDSQVTMMFWYRQQPGQSLTLIATANQGSEATYESGFVIDKFPISRPNLTFSTLTVSNMSPEDSSIYLCSVDWQRLTNTEAFFGQGTRLTVV.

V and J are TRBV25-1 and TRBJ2-2, with D tentatively TRBD1 (6 bases). Looked up from germline, CDR1 is MGHDK and CDR2 is SYGVNS. Deletions cut 1 base from V and 3 bases from J, with 9 bases between. The length of the CDR3 is 15 residues. In DNA, the CDR3 is TGTGCCAGCAGTGAATCAACAGGGCACACCGGGGAGCTGTTTTTT. This encodes CASSESTGHTGELFF.